Included here is one T cell receptor beta chain sequence, with context. The assay was immunoSEQ multiplex PCR, and TCRdb's table has in-frame clones only and misses some. The repertoire consists of 380,000 or so clones, with more than 75% occurring once and the leading ten covering 1% to 1.5%. The sample belongs to a study of blood T cell repertoires in COVID-19. Study details: COVID-19 samples, acute and convalescent, were from the United States, Italy and Spain. PBMCs, B-cell-depleted T cells, or T cells were the source of the cDNA or gDNA that made up the material.

Participants were aged roughly 18 to 95 years, lived in around 25 US areas, and enrolled virtually. Participants' reported clinical history set cohort assignment. Germline CDR1 is SNHLY and CDR2 is FYNNEI. V lost 5 bases and J lost 5; bases outside the gene matches: 9. The length of the CDR3 is 15 residues. The sequenced sample was PBMCs or T cells enriched from blood (not recorded which). This TCR was sampled from a young man who had recovered from COVID-19. This rearrangement joins TRBV2 to TRBJ1-1, with 9 bases identical to TRBD1. Written as DNA, the CDR3 is TGTGCCAGCAGTACTACAGGGGGCGGGAGGACTGAAGCTTTCTTT. It translates to CASSTTGGGRTEAFF.